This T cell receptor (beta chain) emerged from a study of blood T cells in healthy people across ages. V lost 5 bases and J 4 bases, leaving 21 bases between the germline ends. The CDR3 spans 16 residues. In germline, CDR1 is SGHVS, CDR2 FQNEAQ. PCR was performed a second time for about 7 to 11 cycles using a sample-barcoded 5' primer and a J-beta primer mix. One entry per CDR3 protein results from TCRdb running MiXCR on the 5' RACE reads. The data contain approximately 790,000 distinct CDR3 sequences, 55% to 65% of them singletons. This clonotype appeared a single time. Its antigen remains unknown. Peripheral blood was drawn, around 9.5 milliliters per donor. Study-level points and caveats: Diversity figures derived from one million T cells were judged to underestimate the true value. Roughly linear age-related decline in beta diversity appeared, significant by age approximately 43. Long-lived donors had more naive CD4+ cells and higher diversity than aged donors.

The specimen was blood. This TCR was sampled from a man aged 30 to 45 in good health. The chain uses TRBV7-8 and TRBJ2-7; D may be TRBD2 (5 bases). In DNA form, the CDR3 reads TGTGCCAGCAGCGAGAGACGGGATAGCCTTCTATACGAGCAGTACTTC. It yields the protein CASSERRDSLLYEQYF.